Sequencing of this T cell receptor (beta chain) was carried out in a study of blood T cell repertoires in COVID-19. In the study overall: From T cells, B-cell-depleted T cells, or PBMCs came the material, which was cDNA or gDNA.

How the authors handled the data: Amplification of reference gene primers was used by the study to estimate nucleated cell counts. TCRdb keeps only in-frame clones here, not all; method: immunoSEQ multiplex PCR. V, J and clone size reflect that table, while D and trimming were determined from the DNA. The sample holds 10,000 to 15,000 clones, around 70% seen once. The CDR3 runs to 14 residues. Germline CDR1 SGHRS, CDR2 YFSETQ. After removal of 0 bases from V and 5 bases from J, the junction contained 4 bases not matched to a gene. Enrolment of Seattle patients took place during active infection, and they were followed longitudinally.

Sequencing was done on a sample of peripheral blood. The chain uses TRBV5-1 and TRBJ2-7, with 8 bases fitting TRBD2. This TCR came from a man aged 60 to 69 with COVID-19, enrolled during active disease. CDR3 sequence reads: CASSLGGGQDEQYF. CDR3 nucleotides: TGCGCCAGCAGCTTGGGCGGGGGGCAGGACGAGCAGTACTTC.